The present entry profiles one T cell receptor (beta chain) with its context. Its antigen is unknown. CDR1 and CDR2 (germline): MNHEY, SMNVEV (reference sequence). The CDR3 has 17 residues. Unmatched junction bases numbered 7, after V lost 2 bases and J lost 3 bases. This specimen belongs to a study of cytomegalovirus exposure and HLA in healthy donors. The PCR had 60 Vbeta and 13 Jbeta primers. Some clones are missing from TCRdb's copy, which holds only in-frame ones; the method was immunoSEQ multiplex PCR. The sample has 65,000 to 85,000 clones, roughly 79% seen once. Findings and limits, study-wide: Presence/absence comparisons presumed near-even sequencing depth among donors.

The sample taken for sequencing was PBMCs. V and J are TRBV27 and TRBJ1-5, with 10 bases identical to TRBD1. The sequence derives from a woman aged 40 to 50 in good health and CMV-seropositive. DNA of the CDR3: TGTGCCAGCAGTTTAATTTTTGGGACAGGGGACAATCAGCCCCAGCATTTT. Translated: CASSLIFGTGDNQPQHF.